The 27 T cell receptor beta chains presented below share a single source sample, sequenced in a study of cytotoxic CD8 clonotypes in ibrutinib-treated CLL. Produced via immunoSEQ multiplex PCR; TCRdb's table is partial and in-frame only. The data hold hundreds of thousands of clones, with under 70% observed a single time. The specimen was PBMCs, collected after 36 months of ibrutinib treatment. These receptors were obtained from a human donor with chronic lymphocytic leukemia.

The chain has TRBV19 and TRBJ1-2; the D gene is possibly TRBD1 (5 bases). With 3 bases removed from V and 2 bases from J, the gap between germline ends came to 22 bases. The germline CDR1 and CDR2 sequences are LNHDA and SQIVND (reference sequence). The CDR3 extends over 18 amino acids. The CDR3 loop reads CASSMNTGWGPTNYGYTF. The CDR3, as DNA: TGTGCCAGTAGTATGAACACGGGCTGGGGACCGACAAACTATGGCTACACCTTC.

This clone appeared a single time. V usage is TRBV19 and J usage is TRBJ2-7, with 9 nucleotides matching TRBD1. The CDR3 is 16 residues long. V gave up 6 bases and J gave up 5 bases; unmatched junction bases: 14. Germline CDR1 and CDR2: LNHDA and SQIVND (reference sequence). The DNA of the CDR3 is TGTGCCAGTAGGAACAGGGGGCGCGATAATAGCCACGAGCAGTACTTC. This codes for CASRNRGRDNSHEQYF.

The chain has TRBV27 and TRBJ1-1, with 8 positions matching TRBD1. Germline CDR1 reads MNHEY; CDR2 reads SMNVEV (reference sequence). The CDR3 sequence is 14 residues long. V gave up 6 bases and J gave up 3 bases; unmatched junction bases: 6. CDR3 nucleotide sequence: TGTGCCAGCAGCGTACAGGGGGGGTACACTGAAGCTTTCTTT. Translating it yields CASSVQGGYTEAFF.

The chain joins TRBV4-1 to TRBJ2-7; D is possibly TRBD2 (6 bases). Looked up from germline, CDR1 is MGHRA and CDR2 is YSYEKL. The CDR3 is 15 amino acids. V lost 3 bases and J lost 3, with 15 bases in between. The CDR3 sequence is CASSHRRDGDYEQYF. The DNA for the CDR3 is TGCGCCAGCAGCCACCGGCGGGACGGTGACTACGAGCAGTACTTC.

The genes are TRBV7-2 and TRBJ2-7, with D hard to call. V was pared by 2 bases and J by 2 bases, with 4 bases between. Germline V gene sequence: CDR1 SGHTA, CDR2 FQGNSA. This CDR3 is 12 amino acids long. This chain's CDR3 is CASSLTPYEQYF. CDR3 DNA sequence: TGTGCCAGCAGCTTAACCCCCTACGAGCAGTACTTC.

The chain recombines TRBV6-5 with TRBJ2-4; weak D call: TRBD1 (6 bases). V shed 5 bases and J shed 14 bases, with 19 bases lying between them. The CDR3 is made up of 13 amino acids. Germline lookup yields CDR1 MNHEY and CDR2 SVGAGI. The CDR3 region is CASSEKVRGREYF. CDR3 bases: TGTGCCAGCAGTGAAAAGGTCAGGGGCAGGGAGTACTTC.

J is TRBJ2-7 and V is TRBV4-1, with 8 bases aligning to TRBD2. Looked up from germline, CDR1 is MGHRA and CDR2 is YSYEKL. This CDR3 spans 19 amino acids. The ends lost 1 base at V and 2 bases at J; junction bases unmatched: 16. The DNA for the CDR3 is TGCGCCAGCAGCCAAGGTCGTATGGGTGTTGGCGGGGGGACCTACGAGCAGTACTTC. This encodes CASSQGRMGVGGGTYEQYF.

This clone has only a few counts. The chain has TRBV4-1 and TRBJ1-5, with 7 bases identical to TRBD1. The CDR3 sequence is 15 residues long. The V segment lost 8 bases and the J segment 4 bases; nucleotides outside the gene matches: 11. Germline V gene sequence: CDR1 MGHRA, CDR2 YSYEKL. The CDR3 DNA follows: TGCGCCAGCCGGGACAGATATGGGGGAAATCAGCCCCAGCATTTT. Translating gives CASRDRYGGNQPQHF.

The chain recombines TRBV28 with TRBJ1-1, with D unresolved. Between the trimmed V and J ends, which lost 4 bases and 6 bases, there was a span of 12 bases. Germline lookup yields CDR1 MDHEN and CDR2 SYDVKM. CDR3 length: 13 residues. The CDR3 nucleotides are TGTGCCAGCAGTTCACCCCCGGCGGCTGAAGCTTTCTTT. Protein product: CASSSPPAAEAFF.

CDR3 loop: CASSVAAPTQYF. DNA for the CDR3: TGCGCCAGCAGTGTTGCGGCGCCGACCCAGTACTTC. This chain joins TRBV10-2 and TRBJ2-5; D is unclear. The germline CDR1 and CDR2 sequences are WSHSY and SAAADI. V gave up 4 bases and J gave up 7 bases, with 10 bases separating them. The CDR3 extends over 12 amino acids.

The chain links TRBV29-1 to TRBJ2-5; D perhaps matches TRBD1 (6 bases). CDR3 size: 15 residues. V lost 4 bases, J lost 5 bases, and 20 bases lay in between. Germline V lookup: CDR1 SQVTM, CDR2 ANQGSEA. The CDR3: CSVVGRQAVTETQYF. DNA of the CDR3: TGCAGCGTTGTAGGGCGACAGGCGGTTACTGAGACCCAGTACTTC.

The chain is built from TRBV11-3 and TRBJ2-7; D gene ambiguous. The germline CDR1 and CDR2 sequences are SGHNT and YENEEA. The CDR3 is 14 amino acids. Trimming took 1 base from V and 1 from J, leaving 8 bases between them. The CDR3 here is CASSLGGESYEQYF. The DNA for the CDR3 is TGTGCCAGCAGCTTAGGTGGGGAATCCTACGAGCAGTACTTC.

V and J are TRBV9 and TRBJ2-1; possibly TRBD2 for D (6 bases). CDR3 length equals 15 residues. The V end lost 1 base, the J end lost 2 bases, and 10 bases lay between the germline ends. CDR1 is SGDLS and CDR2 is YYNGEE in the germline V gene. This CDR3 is CASSVLGGAYNEQFF. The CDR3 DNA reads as TGTGCCAGCAGCGTACTCGGGGGAGCCTACAATGAGCAGTTCTTC.

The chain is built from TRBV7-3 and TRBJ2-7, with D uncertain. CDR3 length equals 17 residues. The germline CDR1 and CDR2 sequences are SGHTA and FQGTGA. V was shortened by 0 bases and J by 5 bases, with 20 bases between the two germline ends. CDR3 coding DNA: TGTGCCAGCAGCTTAACAGGTGGTCCCAAGTGGGGTGACGAGCAGTACTTC. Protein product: CASSLTGGPKWGDEQYF.

Written as DNA, the CDR3 is TGTGCCAGCAGCTTGCGACTAGGAAACACCGGGGAGCTGTTTTTT. Protein product: CASSLRLGNTGELFF. The chain uses TRBV7-2 and TRBJ2-2; D perhaps matches TRBD2 (6 bases). Germline V lookup: CDR1 SGHTA, CDR2 FQGNSA. The CDR3 is 15 amino acids. V was trimmed by 3 bases and J by 2 bases, leaving 10 bases between them.

CDR3 sequence (DNA): TGTGCCAGCTCACCTGGAACCGATTCACCCCTCCACTTT. It encodes CASSPGTDSPLHF. The V gene is TRBV18, the J gene TRBJ1-6; D gene ambiguous. Germline CDR1 and CDR2: KGHSH and LQKENI. Trimming shortened V by 3 bases and J by 8 bases, and 8 bases separated the two germline ends. This CDR3 spans 13 amino acids.

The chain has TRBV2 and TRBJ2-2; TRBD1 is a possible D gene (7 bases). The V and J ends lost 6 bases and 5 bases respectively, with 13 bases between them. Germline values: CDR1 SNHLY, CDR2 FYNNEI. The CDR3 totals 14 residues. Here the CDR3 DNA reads TGTGCCAGCAGGGCGGGACAGATAACCGGGGAGCTGTTTTTT. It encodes CASRAGQITGELFF.

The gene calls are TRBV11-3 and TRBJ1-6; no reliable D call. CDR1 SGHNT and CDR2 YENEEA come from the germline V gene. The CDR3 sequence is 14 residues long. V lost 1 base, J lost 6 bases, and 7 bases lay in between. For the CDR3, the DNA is TGTGCCAGCAGCTTAGTGGGTCCTAATTCACCCCTCCACTTT. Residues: CASSLVGPNSPLHF.

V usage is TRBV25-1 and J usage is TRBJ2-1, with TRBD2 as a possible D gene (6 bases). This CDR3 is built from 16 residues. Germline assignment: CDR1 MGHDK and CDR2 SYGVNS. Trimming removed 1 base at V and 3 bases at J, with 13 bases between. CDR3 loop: CASSESLAKHYNEQFF. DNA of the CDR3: TGTGCCAGCAGTGAATCTCTAGCGAAACACTACAATGAGCAGTTCTTC.

CDR3 residues: CASSDLGDTVAKNIQYF. For the CDR3, the DNA is TGCGCCAGCAGTGATCTCGGTGATACAGTAGCCAAAAACATTCAGTACTTC. The J gene is TRBJ2-4, the V gene TRBV10-2; D gene ambiguous. Between the trimmed V and J ends, which lost 3 bases and 0 bases, there was a span of 15 bases. CDR3 length: 17 residues. Germline-derived CDR1 and CDR2 are WSHSY and SAAADI.

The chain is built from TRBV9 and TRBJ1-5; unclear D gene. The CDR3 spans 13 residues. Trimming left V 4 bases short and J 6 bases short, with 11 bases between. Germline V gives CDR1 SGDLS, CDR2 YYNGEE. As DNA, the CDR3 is TGTGCCAGCAGCACCAGGACCGGTCAGCCCCAGCATTTT. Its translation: CASSTRTGQPQHF.

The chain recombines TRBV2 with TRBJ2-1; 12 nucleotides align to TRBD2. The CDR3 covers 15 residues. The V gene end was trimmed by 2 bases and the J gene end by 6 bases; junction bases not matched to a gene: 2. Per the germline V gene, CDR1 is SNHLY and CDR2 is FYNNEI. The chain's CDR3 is CASSERTSGVNEQFF. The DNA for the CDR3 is TGTGCCAGCAGTGAACGGACTAGCGGGGTCAATGAGCAGTTCTTC.

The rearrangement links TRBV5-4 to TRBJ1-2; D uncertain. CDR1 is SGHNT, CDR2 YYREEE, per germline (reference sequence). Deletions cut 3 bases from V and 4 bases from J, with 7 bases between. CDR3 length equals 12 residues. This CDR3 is CASSSAGYGYTF. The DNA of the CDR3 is TGTGCCAGCAGCTCAGCCGGCTATGGCTACACCTTC.

In DNA form, the CDR3 reads TGCGCCAGCAGCTTACGACAGGGAGTTGGAAACACCATATATTTT. This codes for CASSLRQGVGNTIYF. The rearrangement links TRBV5-1 to TRBJ1-3; 7 nucleotides line up with TRBD1. The CDR3 runs 15 residues. Germline V gene data show CDR1 as SGHRS and CDR2 as YFSETQ. The V segment lost 2 bases and the J segment 3 bases; nucleotides outside the gene matches: 5.

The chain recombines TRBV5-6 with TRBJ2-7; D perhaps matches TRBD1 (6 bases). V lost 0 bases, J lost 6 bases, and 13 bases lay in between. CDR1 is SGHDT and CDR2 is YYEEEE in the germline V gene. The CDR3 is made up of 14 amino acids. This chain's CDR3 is CASSLGQGTFEQYF. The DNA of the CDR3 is TGTGCCAGCAGCTTGGGGCAGGGGACGTTCGAGCAGTACTTC.

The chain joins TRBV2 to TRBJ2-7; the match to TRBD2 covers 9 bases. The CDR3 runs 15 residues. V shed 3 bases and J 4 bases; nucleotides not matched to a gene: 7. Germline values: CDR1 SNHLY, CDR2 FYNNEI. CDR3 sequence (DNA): TGTGCCAGCAGTGAGGGGCCGGGACTAGCATACGAGCAGTACTTC. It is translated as CASSEGPGLAYEQYF.

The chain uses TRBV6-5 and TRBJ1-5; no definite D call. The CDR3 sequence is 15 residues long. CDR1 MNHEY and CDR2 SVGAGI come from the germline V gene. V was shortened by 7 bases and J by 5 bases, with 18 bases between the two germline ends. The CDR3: CASKSLRVPDQPQHF. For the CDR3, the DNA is TGTGCCAGCAAGTCCCTCCGGGTGCCCGATCAGCCCCAGCATTTT.